The following is a T cell receptor (beta chain) sequence with its context. This clone was seen just once. No antigen is known for it. There are no base qualities to consult, and no much larger clone falls within one base. The immunoSEQ Assay, a bias-controlled multiplex PCR, was used to amplify TCRbeta CDR3 regions from genomic DNA. The paper's data handling went like this. Nucleated cell counts per sample were estimated from amplification of reference gene primers within the assay. To quantify the absolute abundance of each unique TCRbeta CDR3 rearrangement, sequence reads were collapsed and filtered. For each sample, productive Simpson clonality was calculated as the square root of Simpson's diversity index across productive rearrangements. TCRdb stores this immuneACCESS table with in-frame sequences only. Part of the clones is absent; in the studies checked, under half of the shortfall reflects unresolved V genes, and no reason is known for the rest. V, J and clone size derive from that table, while D and trimming were established from the DNA sequence. The table for this sample lists about 92,000 clones; less than 85% of them were counted only once. Jointly, the top ten make up nearly 9% of the sample.

This entry comes from a study of blood T cell repertoires in COVID-19 (TCRdb year 2020). General notes on the study: Samples covering the acute and convalescent phases of COVID-19 were provided by collaborators in the United States, Italy and Spain. The prospective study material was composed of cDNA or gDNA derived from T cells, B-cell-depleted T cells, or PBMCs. The dataset comprised deeply sampled blood TCRbeta repertoires from subjects exposed to, actively infected with, or recovered from COVID-19. The repertoires were released in a freely available public database meant as a resource for research on the immune response to SARS-CoV-2. Samples were obtained from the ongoing ImmuneRACE study (first 160 participants) and from over 1,000 subjects provided by 6 global collaborators. Nearly every sample came with metadata listing a de-identified subject ID, COVID-19 status, age in years and sex. Where HLA class I and class II types were available, the types were taken from metadata supplied by the sample provider, not from assay-based typing.

The CDR1 and CDR2 encoded by the germline V gene are SGHDT and YYEEEE. Trimming at the junction amounts to 4 bases on V and 5 bases on J, and the germline ends lie 12 bases apart. Inclusive of the bounding cysteine and phenylalanine, the CDR3 is 13 residues long. CDR3 DNA is the only sequence kept; it has 39 bases, read in frame from the first base. What the research found in general, with its limitations: The quantity of clinical and demographic metadata differed by source and by participant and was supplied without curation.

Samples from volunteer blood donors who had recovered from COVID-19 were contributed by a second Seattle source. Each collaborating institution followed its own protocols to collect whole blood in K2EDTA tubes. For TCRbeta analysis, collaborators shipped samples as frozen whole blood, isolated PBMCs, or DNA extracted from either of those sample types. The sequenced material came from peripheral blood. The sequence was collected from a middle-aged man who had recovered from COVID-19. The rearrangement combines TRBV5-6 with TRBJ2-5, with the D segment identity uncertain. The nucleotide sequence is TGTGCCAGCAGCGCGTTCTCCGGGGAGACCCAGTACTTC. Its amino acids are CASSAFSGETQYF.